This TCR beta chain is from a study of regulatory T cells in long-lasting Graves disease. Study as a whole: Patients with persistent Graves' disease had over 5 years of antithyroid drugs and persistent TSH receptor antibodies.

Relying on iRepertoire HTBI primers and Arm-PCR of CDR3 regions, the team built TCR beta libraries. MiXCR was run by TCRdb on the multiplex PCR reads, yielding one entry per CDR3 protein. The profile covers 300,000 to 500,000 distinct CDR3 sequences, with around 20% appearing a single time and roughly 20% taken by the ten largest. The germline V gene encodes CDR1 LGHDT and CDR2 YNNKEL (reference sequence). J was trimmed by 12 bases and V by 4 bases; bases with no gene match: 2. This CDR3 is 11 amino acids long. The time point here: persistent/refractory GD, antithyroid drugs over 5 years with positive TRAb. Extracted PBMC RNA gave rise to the TCR library. The collection involved drawing 8 to 9 milliliters of peripheral blood into EDTA tubes.

This receptor was identified in a female donor with Graves disease. The V call is TRBV3-1, the J call TRBJ2-1; TRBD2 matches 8 bases. The sample here was peripheral blood mononuclear cells (PBMCs), taken when the disease was refractory, from a patient treated with antithyroid drugs. The DNA of the CDR3 is TGTGCCAGCAGCCCCGGGGGGGGGCAGTTCTTC. Amino acid sequence: CASSPGGGQFF.